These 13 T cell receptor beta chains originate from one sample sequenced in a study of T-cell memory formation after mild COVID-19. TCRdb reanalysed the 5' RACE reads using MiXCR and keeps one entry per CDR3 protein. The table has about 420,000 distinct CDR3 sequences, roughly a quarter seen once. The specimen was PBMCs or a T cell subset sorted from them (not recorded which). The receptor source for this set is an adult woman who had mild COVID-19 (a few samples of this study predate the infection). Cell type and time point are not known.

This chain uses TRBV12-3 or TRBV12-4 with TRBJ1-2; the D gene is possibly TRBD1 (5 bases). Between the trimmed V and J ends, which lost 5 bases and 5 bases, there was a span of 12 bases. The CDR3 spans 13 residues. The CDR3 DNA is TGTGCCAGCAGTGGGGGTCGAGGGTATGGCTACACCTTC. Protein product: CASSGGRGYGYTF.

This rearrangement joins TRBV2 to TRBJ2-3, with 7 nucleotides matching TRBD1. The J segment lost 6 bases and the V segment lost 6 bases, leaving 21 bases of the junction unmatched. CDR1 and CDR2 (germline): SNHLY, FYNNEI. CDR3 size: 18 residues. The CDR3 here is CASRTAVVTGDRHDTQYF. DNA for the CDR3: TGTGCCAGCAGGACCGCCGTGGTAACAGGGGATCGTCACGATACGCAGTATTTT.

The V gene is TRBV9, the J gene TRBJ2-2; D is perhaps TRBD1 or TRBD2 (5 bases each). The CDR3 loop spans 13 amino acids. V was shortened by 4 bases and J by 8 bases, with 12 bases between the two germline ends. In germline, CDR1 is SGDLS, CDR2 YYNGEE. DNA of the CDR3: TGTGCCAGCAGCTTTCGGTGGGGGGGGGAGCTGTTTTTT. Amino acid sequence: CASSFRWGGELFF.

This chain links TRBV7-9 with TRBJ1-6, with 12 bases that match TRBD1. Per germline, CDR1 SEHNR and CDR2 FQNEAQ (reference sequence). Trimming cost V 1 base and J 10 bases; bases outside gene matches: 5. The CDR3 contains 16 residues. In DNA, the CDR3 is TGTGCCAGCAGCTTAGGGGGGACAGGGGGCCGGTCACCCCTCCACTTT. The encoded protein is CASSLGGTGGRSPLHF.

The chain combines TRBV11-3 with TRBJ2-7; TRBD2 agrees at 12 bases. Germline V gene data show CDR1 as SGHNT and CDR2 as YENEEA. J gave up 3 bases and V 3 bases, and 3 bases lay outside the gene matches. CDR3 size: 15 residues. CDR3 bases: TGTGCCAGCAGCTTTCAGACTAGCGGGAGCTACGAGCAGTACTTC. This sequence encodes CASSFQTSGSYEQYF.

The CDR3: CASSPRGRGSPLHF. CDR3 nucleotide sequence: TGTGCCAGCAGCCCCCGAGGGCGAGGCTCACCCCTCCACTTT. The chain couples TRBV9 to TRBJ1-6; D is unresolved. The V gene lost 4 bases and the J gene lost 10 bases, with 15 bases spanning the gap. There are 14 residues in the CDR3. CDR1 is SGDLS, CDR2 YYNGEE, per germline.

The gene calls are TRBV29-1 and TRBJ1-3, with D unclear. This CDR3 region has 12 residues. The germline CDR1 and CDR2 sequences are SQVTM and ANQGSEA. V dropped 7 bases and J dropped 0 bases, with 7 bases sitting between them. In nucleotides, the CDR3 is TGCAGCGGCAGAGACTCTGGAAACACCATATATTTT. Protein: CSGRDSGNTIYF.

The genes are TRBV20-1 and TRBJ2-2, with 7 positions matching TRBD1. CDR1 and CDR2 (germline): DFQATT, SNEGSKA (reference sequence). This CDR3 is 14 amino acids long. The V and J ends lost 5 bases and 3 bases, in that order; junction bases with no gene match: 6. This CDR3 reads CSASTGPDTGELFF. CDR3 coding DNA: TGCAGTGCTTCGACAGGGCCGGACACCGGGGAGCTGTTTTTT.

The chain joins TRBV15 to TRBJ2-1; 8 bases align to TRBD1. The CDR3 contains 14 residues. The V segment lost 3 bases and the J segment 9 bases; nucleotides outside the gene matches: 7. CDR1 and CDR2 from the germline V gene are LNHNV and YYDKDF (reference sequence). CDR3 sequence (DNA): TGTGCCACCAGCAGCGGACAGGGAGGAGGTGAGCAGTTCTTC. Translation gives CATSSGQGGGEQFF.

CDR3 in amino acids: CASTLGDANYEQYF. Here the CDR3 DNA reads TGTGCCAGCACCCTGGGGGATGCCAACTACGAGCAGTACTTC. The V and J genes are TRBV5-8 and TRBJ2-7, with D perhaps TRBD1 or TRBD2 (5 bases each). The CDR3 has 14 residues. V was shortened by 6 bases and J by 3 bases, with 16 bases between the two germline ends. The germline V gene has CDR1 SGHTS and CDR2 YDEGEE.

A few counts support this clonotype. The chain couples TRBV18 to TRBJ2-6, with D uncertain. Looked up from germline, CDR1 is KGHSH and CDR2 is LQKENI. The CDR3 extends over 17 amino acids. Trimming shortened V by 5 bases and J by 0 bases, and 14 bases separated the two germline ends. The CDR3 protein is CASSAGRANSGANVLTF. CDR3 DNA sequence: TGTGCCAGCTCAGCCGGACGGGCAAACTCTGGGGCCAACGTCCTGACTTTC.

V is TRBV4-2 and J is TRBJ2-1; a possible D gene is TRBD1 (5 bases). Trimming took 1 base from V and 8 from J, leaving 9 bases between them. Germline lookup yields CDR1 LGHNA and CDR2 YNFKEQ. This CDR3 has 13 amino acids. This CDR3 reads CASSQVGEDEQFF. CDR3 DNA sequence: TGTGCCAGCAGCCAAGTAGGGGAAGATGAGCAGTTCTTC.

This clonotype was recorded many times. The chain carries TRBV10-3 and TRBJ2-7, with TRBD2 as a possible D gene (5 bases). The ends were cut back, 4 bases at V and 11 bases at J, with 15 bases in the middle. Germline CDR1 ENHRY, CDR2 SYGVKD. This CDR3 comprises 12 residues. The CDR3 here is CAISAMEQRKYF. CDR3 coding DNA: TGTGCCATCAGTGCGATGGAACAGCGGAAGTACTTC.